One sample yielded the 17 T cell receptor beta chains listed below, sequenced in a study of T cell repertoires in cytomegalovirus infection. MiXCR, applied by TCRdb to the reads, yields one record per CDR3 protein. The sample holds over 100,000 distinct CDR3 sequences, about 30% seen once. These receptors have no known antigen. The specimen comprised CD8+ T cells from cultured PBMCs, sampled from culture after CMV antigen stimulation. The origin of the receptors is a human donor in good health (CMV status not recorded). Some clones in this sample may be carry-over from other donors' samples.

This clonotype has only a few counts. The rearrangement links TRBV6-6 to TRBJ2-5; D is perhaps TRBD2 (6 bases). This CDR3 is 14 amino acids long. The ends were cut back, 5 bases at V and 5 bases at J, with 15 bases in the middle. Per germline, CDR1 MNHNY and CDR2 SVGAGI (reference sequence). The CDR3 protein is CASSARDLTETQYF. In DNA form, the CDR3 reads TGTGCCAGCAGTGCCCGGGACTTGACGGAGACCCAGTACTTC.

There are many counts of this clonotype. The chain has TRBV5-1 and TRBJ1-6, with 7 nucleotides matching TRBD1. CDR3 length equals 14 residues. CDR1 SGHRS and CDR2 YFSETQ come from the germline V gene. The V and J ends lost 3 bases and 5 bases, in that order; junction bases with no gene match: 2. In nucleotides, the CDR3 is TGCGCCAGCAGCTGGGACAGTGATAATTCACCCCTCCACTTT. Translated: CASSWDSDNSPLHF. The full variable domain, completed using reference TRBV5-1 and TRBJ1-6, is KAGVTQTPRYLIKTRGQQVTLSCSPISGHRSVSWYQQTPGQGLQFLFEYFSETQRNKGNFPGRFSGRQFSNSRSEMNVSTLELGDSALYLCASSWDSDNSPLHFGNGTRLTVT.

This clonotype has just a few counts. The V gene is TRBV7-9, the J gene TRBJ1-1; 11 bases are a match to TRBD1. The CDR3 has 14 residues. J gave up 7 bases and V 8 bases, and 9 bases lay outside the gene matches. Germline CDR1 is SEHNR and CDR2 is FQNEAQ (reference sequence). This chain's CDR3 is CASHLGTGGDEAFF. For the CDR3, the DNA is TGTGCCAGCCACCTAGGGACAGGGGGTGATGAAGCTTTCTTT.

Comments on this clonotype: Possible read error: a much larger clone is one base away. The chain combines TRBV7-6 with TRBJ2-7; possibly TRBD2 for D (6 bases). Trimming removed 1 base at V and 3 bases at J, with 7 bases between. The CDR3 extends over 13 amino acids. CDR1 is SGHVS and CDR2 is FNYEAQ in the germline V gene. The DNA of the CDR3 is TGTGCCAGCAGCTTAGGGGAGGTCTACGAGCAGTACTTC. Protein product: CASSLGEVYEQYF.

The chain employs TRBV7-3 and TRBJ1-2, with a weak D call TRBD1 (6 bases). CDR3 length: 16 residues. Germline CDR1 and CDR2: SGHTA and FQGTGA. The V end lost 8 bases, the J end lost 6 bases, and 25 bases lay between the germline ends. The CDR3 DNA sequence: TGTGCCAGCTCGACAACGCACAGGGAGGCTTTGGATGGCTACACCTTC. It codes for CASSTTHREALDGYTF.

CDR3 DNA sequence: TGTGCCAGCAGCTTAGAACGGGGGGCTGGGCCAGATACGCAGTATTTT. Its translation: CASSLERGAGPDTQYF. The rearrangement uses TRBV7-2 and TRBJ2-3; D is possibly TRBD2 (7 bases). The CDR3 length is 16 residues. The V gene lost 1 base and the J gene lost 4 bases, with 15 bases spanning the gap. In germline, CDR1 is SGHTA, CDR2 FQGNSA.

This rearrangement joins TRBV19 to TRBJ1-1; D remains ambiguous. The germline gives CDR1 LNHDA, CDR2 SQIVND (reference sequence). This CDR3 comprises 16 residues. The germline V and J ends were trimmed by 5 bases and 6 bases, with 22 bases remaining between them. The CDR3 nucleotides are TGTGCCAGTAGTTCACGTTACGGTGAGGAGGGCGCTGAAGCTTTCTTT. Protein product: CASSSRYGEEGAEAFF.

In its sample, this clonotype was seen a few times. The chain couples TRBV7-9 to TRBJ2-3; 10 bases match TRBD1. The junction had 5 bases not matched to a gene; V was cut back by 4 bases and J by 4 bases. The length of the CDR3 is 15 residues. Germline V gene lookup returns CDR1 SEHNR and CDR2 FQNEAQ (reference sequence). CDR3 sequence: CASSSPGTGADTQYF. CDR3 in DNA: TGTGCCAGCAGCTCCCCCGGGACAGGGGCAGATACGCAGTATTTT. The whole variable domain, filled in from reference TRBV7-9 and TRBJ2-3, reads DTGVSQNPRHKITKRGQNVTFRCDPISEHNRLYWYRQTLGQGPEFLTYFQNEAQLEKSRLLSDRFSAERPKGSFSTLEIQRTEQGDSAMYLCASSSPGTGADTQYFGPGTRLTVL.

This clonotype was recorded at least ten times. This chain joins TRBV7-8 and TRBJ2-7, with D uncertain. The CDR3 is 12 amino acids. V was pared by 4 bases and J by 6 bases, with 10 bases between. From germline, CDR1 is SGHVS and CDR2 FQNEAQ. The CDR3 protein is CASSYTSAEQYF. The CDR3 nucleotides read TGTGCCAGCAGCTATACGTCGGCCGAGCAGTACTTC.

This chain joins TRBV9 and TRBJ2-3, with a possible D match to TRBD1 (5 bases). CDR3 length: 14 amino acids. Trimming removed 2 bases from V and 4 bases from J, with 11 bases in between. Germline CDR1 is SGDLS and CDR2 is YYNGEE. In DNA form, the CDR3 reads TGTGCCAGCAGCGTGGGGTGGGGCCCAGATACGCAGTATTTT. Its translation: CASSVGWGPDTQYF. Using reference TRBV9 and TRBJ2-3 for the parts outside the CDR3, the full variable domain is DSGVTQTPKHLITATGQRVTLRCSPRSGDLSVYWYQQSLDQGLQFLIQYYNGEERAKGNILERFSAQQFPDLHSELNLSSLELGDSALYFCASSVGWGPDTQYFGPGTRLTVL.

The chain is built from TRBV2 and TRBJ2-1; D gene uncertain. Germline V gene sequence: CDR1 SNHLY, CDR2 FYNNEI. The CDR3 totals 14 residues. Trimming shortened V by 3 bases and J by 7 bases, and 13 bases separated the two germline ends. The CDR3 DNA reads TGTGCCAGCAGTGAGGGCCCCTCATCGAATGAGCAGTTCTTC. This encodes CASSEGPSSNEQFF.

This clonotype was counted a single time. The chain carries TRBV28 and TRBJ2-1; TRBD1 might be the D (5 bases). V shed 3 bases and J shed 1 base, with 13 bases lying between them. Per the germline V gene, CDR1 is MDHEN and CDR2 is SYDVKM. This CDR3 comprises 16 residues. The chain's CDR3 is CASSFPKDTSYNEQFF. CDR3 sequence (DNA): TGTGCCAGCAGTTTTCCAAAGGACACATCCTACAATGAGCAGTTCTTC.

V is TRBV27 and J is TRBJ1-6; D is ambiguous. This CDR3 comprises 14 residues. Trimming removed 1 base at V and 6 bases at J, with 7 bases between. The germline gives CDR1 MNHEY, CDR2 SMNVEV (reference sequence). CDR3 loop: CASSLFGGNSPLHF. The CDR3 DNA reads as TGTGCCAGCAGTTTATTTGGTGGTAATTCACCCCTCCACTTT.

The chain uses TRBV2 and TRBJ2-1; D may be TRBD1 (6 bases). The germline gives CDR1 SNHLY, CDR2 FYNNEI. Deletions cut 0 bases from V and 7 bases from J, with 10 bases between. This CDR3 has 14 residues. The CDR3 is CASSEAKGGNEQFF. The CDR3 DNA sequence: TGTGCCAGCAGTGAAGCAAAAGGGGGAAATGAGCAGTTCTTC.

V usage is TRBV3-1 and J usage is TRBJ1-3, with TRBD1 matching 7 bases. The ends lost 8 bases at V and 0 bases at J; junction bases unmatched: 10. The CDR3 totals 16 residues. Germline V lookup: CDR1 LGHDT, CDR2 YNNKEL (reference sequence). The CDR3 bases are TGTGCCAGCGCCAACAGGGGAATTGACTCTGGAAACACCATATATTTT. It yields the protein CASANRGIDSGNTIYF. Combining the CDR3 with reference TRBV3-1 and TRBJ1-3 gives the whole variable domain DTAVSQTPKYLVTQMGNDKSIKCEQNLGHDTMYWYKQDSKKFLKIMFSYNNKELIINETVPNRFSPKSPDKAHLNLHINSLELGDSAVYFCASANRGIDSGNTIYFGEGSWLTVV.

This clonotype was seen many times. The chain carries TRBV7-6 and TRBJ1-1, with D unresolved. V lost 1 base to trimming and J lost 5 bases, with 17 bases between them. Germline V lookup: CDR1 SGHVS, CDR2 FNYEAQ. This CDR3 region has 16 residues. This chain's CDR3 is CASSLGGGEIVTEAFF. The CDR3 bases are TGTGCCAGCAGCTTAGGGGGTGGGGAGATAGTTACTGAAGCTTTCTTT.

This clonotype came up a few times. The chain recombines TRBV2 with TRBJ2-3; D assignment may be TRBD1 or TRBD2 (5 bases each). The CDR3 contains 15 residues. Trimming removed 3 bases at V and 2 bases at J, with 12 bases between. Germline V gives CDR1 SNHLY, CDR2 FYNNEI. The DNA for the CDR3 is TGTGCCAGCAGTGACTGGGGGAAATACACAGATACGCAGTATTTT. Translating it yields CASSDWGKYTDTQYF. Variable domain in full (rest from reference TRBV2 and TRBJ2-3): EPEVTQTPSHQVTQMGQEVILRCVPISNHLYFYWYRQILGQKVEFLVSFYNNEISEKSEIFDDQFSVERPDGSNFTLKIRSTKLEDSAMYFCASSDWGKYTDTQYFGPGTRLTVL.